The clone carrying this T cell receptor (beta chain) was found a few times. The record originates from a study of T cells in Graves' hyperthyroidism and ophthalmopathy. The CDR3 runs to 16 residues. CDR1 and CDR2 (germline): SGHAT, FQNNGV. V lost 2 bases to trimming and J lost 3 bases, with 17 bases between them. Amplification yielded TCR beta CDR3 regions, with RNA transcripts as the source. An initial round of RT-PCR targeting the TCR CDR3 relied on the HTBI primer set. Using its own MiXCR run on the multiplex PCR reads, TCRdb lists one record per CDR3 protein. The profile covers fewer than 800,000 distinct CDR3 sequences, with about a sixth appearing a single time and under 8.5% taken by the ten largest.

The sample taken for sequencing was blood. The clonotype comes from a young man with Graves' hyperthyroidism. The gene calls are TRBV11-2 and TRBJ2-7, with a tentative D call TRBD1 (5 bases). The CDR3 region is CASSLSAGPYVYEQYF. CDR3 in DNA: TGTGCCAGCAGCTTATCTGCAGGGCCGTATGTCTACGAGCAGTACTTC.